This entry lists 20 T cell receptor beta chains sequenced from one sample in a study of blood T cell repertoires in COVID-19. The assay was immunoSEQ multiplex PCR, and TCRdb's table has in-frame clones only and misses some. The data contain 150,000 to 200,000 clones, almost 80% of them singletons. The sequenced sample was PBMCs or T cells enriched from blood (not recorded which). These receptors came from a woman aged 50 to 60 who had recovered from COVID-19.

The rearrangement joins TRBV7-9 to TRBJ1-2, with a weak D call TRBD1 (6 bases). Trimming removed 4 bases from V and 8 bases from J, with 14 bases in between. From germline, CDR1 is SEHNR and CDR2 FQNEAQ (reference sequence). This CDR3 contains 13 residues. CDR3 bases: TGTGCCAGCAGCTCGTCAGGGGCTAGCGGCTACACCTTC. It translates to CASSSSGASGYTF.

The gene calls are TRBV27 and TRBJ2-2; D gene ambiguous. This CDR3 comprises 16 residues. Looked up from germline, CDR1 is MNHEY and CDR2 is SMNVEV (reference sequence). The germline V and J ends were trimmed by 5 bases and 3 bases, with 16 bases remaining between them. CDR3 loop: CASSTFVRRYTGELFF. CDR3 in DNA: TGTGCCAGCAGTACCTTCGTGCGCCGATACACCGGGGAGCTGTTTTTT.

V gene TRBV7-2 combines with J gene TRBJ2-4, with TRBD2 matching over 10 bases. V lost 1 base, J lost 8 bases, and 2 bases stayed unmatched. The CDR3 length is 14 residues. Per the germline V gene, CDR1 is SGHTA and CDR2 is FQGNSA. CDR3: CASSLVAGGDIQYF. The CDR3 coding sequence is TGTGCCAGCAGCTTAGTAGCGGGAGGAGACATTCAGTACTTC.

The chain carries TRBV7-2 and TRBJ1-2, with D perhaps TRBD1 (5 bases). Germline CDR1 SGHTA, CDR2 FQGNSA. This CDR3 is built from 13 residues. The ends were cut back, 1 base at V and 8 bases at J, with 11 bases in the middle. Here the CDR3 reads CASSLDGAQGYTF. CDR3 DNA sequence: TGTGCCAGCAGCTTAGATGGGGCGCAAGGCTACACCTTC.

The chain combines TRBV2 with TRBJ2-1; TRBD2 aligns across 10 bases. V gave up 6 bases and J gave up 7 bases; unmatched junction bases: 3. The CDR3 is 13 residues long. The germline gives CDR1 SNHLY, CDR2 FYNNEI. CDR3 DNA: TGTGCCAGCAGGCCGGGACTAGCGAATGAGCAGTTCTTC. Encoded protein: CASRPGLANEQFF.

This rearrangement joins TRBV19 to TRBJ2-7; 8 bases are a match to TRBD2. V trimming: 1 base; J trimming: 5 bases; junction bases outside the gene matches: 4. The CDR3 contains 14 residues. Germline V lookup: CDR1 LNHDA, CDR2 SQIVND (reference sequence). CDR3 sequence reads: CASSIAGRANEQYF. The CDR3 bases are TGTGCCAGTAGTATAGCCGGGAGGGCCAACGAGCAGTACTTC.

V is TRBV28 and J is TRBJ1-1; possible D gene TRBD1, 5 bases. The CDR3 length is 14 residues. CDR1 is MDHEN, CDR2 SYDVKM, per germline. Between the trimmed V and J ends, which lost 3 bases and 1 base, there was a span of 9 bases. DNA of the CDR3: TGTGCCAGCAGTTTCTTTGGGGCGAACACTGAAGCTTTCTTT. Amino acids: CASSFFGANTEAFF.

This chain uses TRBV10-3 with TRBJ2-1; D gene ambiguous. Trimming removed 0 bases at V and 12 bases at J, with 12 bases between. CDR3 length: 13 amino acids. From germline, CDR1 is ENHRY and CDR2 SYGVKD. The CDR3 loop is CAISESGSLLQFF. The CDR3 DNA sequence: TGTGCCATCAGTGAGTCGGGTAGCCTATTGCAGTTCTTC.

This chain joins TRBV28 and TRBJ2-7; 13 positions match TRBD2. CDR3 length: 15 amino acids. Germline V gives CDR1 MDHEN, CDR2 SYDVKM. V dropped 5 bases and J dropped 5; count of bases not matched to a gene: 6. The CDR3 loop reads CASSPWTSGSDEQYF. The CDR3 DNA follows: TGTGCCAGCAGTCCCTGGACTAGCGGGAGCGACGAGCAGTACTTC.

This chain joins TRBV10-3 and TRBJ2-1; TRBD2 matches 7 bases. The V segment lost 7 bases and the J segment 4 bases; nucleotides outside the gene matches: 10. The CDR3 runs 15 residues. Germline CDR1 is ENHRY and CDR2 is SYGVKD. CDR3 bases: TGTGCCATCAACGCCCGCGGGAGCGTTTACAATGAGCAGTTCTTC. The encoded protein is CAINARGSVYNEQFF.

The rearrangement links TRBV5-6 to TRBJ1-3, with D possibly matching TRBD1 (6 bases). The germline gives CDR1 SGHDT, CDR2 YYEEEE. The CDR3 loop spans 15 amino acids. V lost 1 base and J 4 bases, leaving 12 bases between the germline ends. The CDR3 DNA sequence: TGTGCCAGCAGCTTGACAGGGTCGGACGGAAACACCATATATTTT. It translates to CASSLTGSDGNTIYF.

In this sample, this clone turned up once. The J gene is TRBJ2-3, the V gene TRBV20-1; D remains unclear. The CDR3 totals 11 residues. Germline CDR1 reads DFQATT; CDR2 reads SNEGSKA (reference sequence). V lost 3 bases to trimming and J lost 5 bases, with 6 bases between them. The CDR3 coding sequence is TGCAGTGCTAGGTACGGAGATACGCAGTATTTT. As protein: CSARYGDTQYF.

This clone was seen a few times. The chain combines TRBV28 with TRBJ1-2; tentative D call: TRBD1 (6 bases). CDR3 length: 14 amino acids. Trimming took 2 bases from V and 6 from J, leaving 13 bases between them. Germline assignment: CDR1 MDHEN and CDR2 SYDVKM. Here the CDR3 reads CASSLVNRAHGYTF. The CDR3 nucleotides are TGTGCCAGCAGTTTAGTCAACAGGGCCCATGGCTACACCTTC.

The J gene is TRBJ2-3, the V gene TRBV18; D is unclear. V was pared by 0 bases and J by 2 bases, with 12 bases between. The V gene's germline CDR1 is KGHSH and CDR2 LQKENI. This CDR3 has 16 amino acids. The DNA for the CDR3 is TGTGCCAGCTCACCACCTAGAGGAAGAAACACAGATACGCAGTATTTT. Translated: CASSPPRGRNTDTQYF.

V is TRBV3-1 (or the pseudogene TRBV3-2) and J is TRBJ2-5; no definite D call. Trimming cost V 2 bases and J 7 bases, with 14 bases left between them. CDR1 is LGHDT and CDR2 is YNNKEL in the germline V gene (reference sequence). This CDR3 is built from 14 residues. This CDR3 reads CASSQSRGWRTQYF. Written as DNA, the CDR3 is TGTGCCAGCAGCCAATCGCGTGGGTGGAGGACCCAGTACTTC.

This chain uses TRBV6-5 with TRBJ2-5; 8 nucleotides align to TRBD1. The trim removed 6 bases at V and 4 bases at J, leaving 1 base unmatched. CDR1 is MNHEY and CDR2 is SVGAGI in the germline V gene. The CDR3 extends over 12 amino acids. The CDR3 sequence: CASSGTGETQYF. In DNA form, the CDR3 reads TGTGCCAGCAGCGGGACAGGAGAGACCCAGTACTTC.

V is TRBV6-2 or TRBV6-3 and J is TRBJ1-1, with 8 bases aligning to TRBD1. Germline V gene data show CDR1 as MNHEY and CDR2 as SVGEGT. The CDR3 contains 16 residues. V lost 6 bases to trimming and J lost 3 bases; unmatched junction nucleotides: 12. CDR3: CASSRIPGGLDTEAFF. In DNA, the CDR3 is TGTGCCAGCAGCCGAATACCAGGGGGCTTGGACACTGAAGCTTTCTTT.

CDR3 in amino acids: CASSLRRQGEETQYF. The CDR3 bases are TGCGCCAGCAGCTTGAGGCGTCAGGGTGAAGAGACCCAGTACTTC. The chain is built from TRBV5-1 and TRBJ2-5; D is perhaps TRBD1 (5 bases). Germline-derived CDR1 and CDR2 are SGHRS and YFSETQ. The CDR3 is 15 amino acids. The V end was cut by 1 base, the J end by 3 bases, with 13 bases between.

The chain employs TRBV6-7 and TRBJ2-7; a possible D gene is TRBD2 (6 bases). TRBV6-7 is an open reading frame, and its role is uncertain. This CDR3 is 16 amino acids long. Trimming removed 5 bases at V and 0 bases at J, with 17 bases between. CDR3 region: CASSTAGSPSSYEQYF. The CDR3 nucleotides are TGTGCCAGCAGTACCGCGGGATCTCCTAGCTCCTACGAGCAGTACTTC.

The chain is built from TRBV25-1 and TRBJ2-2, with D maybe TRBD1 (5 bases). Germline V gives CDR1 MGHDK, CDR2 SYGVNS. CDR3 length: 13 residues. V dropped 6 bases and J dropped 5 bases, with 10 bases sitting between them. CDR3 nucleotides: TGTGCCAGCAGAAAACAGGTTACCGGGGAGCTGTTTTTT. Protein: CASRKQVTGELFF. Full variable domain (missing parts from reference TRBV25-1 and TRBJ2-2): EADIYQTPRYLVIGTGKKITLECSQTMGHDKMYWYQQDPGMELHLIHYSYGVNSTEKGDLSSESTVSRIRTEHFPLTLESARPSHTSQYLCASRKQVTGELFFGEGSRLTVL.